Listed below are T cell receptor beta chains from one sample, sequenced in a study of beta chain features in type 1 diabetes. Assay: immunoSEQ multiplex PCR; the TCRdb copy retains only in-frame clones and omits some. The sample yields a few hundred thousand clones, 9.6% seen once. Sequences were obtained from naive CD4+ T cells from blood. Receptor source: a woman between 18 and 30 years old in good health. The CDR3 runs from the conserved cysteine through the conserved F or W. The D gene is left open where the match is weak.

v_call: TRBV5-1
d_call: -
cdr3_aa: CASSDYYEQYF

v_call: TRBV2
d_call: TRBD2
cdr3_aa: CASVLAGGNQETQYF

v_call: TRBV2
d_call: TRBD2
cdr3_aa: CASSEIGLAATGEQYF

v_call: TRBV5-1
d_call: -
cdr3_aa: CASSAGTSNEQYF

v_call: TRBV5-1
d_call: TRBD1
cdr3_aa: CASSLETGTNTGELFF

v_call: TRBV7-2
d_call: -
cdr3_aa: CASSLSPRTSTNEKLFF

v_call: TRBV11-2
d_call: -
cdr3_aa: CASSLSWVRDNSDYGYTF

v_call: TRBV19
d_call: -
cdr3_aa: CASSSNIPRSSYNSPLHF

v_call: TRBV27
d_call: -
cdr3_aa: CASSDRTASIYEQYF

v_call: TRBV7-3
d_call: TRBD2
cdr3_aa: CASSPGRGAGGNEQFF

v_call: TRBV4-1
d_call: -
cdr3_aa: CASSQDSLAAYEQYF

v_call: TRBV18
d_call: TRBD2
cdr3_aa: CASSPRASGGQETQYF

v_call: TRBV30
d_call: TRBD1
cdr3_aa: CAWRGLTGIYNEQFF